The sequence of this T cell receptor beta chain was determined in a study of somatic mutations in cytotoxic T cells in rheumatoid arthritis. Study details: Sorting by flow gave nearly 100% purity for some V beta antibody-stained T-cell populations, including V beta1+ cells sequenced for TCRB.

Using immunoSEQ multiplex PCR, the repertoire was profiled, and TCRdb retains in-frame clones only, with some absent. The table records roughly 6,800 clones, around three fifths of them present only once. The CDR3 is 12 amino acids. Looked up from germline, CDR1 is PRHDT and CDR2 is FYEKMQ (reference sequence). Trimming removed 4 bases at V and 5 bases at J, with 5 bases between. The chain employs TRBV13 and TRBJ2-2; D remains ambiguous. The sequence derives from a woman in her forties in good health. Sample: CD8+ T cells sorted from blood. The CDR3 sequence is CASSSWTGELFF. CDR3 DNA: TGTGCCAGCAGCTCCTGGACCGGGGAGCTGTTTTTT.